This T cell receptor beta chain was sequenced for a study of blood T cell repertoires in COVID-19. Study overall: PBMCs, B-cell-depleted T cells, or T cells provided the cDNA or gDNA that made up the material.

This clone has just one count. The table came from immunoSEQ multiplex PCR; TCRdb's copy has only in-frame clones and leaves some out. The data show some 350,000 clones, 75% to 90% seen once. The CDR3 runs to 16 residues. Germline CDR1 reads MDHEN; CDR2 reads SYDVKM. Trimming took off 6 bases at V and 2 bases at J, with 19 bases between the two ends. This sequence originates from a man aged 30 to 39 who had recovered from COVID-19. The gene calls are TRBV28 and TRBJ2-5, with D possibly being TRBD1 (6 bases). The specimen was PBMCs or T cells enriched from blood (not recorded which). CDR3 in DNA: TGTGCCAGCAGGGCCCCAGAAGGGGACACGCAAGAGACCCAGTACTTC. Its translation is CASRAPEGDTQETQYF.